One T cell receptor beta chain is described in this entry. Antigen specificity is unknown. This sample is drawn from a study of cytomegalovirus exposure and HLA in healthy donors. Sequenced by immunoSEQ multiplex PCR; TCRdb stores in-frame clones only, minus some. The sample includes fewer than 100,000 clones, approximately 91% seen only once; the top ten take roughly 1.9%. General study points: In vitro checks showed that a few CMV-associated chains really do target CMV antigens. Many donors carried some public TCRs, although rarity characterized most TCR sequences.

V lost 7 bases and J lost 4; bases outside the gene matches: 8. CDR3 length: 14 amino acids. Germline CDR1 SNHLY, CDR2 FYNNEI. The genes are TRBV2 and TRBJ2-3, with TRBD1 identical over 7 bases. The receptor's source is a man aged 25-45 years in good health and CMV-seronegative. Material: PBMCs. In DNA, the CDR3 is TGTGCCAGCACTTTACAGGGGTCCCCAGATACGCAGTATTTT. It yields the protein CASTLQGSPDTQYF. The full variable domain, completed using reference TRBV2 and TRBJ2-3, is EPEVTQTPSHQVTQMGQEVILRCVPISNHLYFYWYRQILGQKVEFLVSFYNNEISEKSEIFDDQFSVERPDGSNFTLKIRSTKLEDSAMYFCASTLQGSPDTQYFGPGTRLTVL.